This T cell receptor beta chain was profiled in a study of response to subunit inactivated influenza vaccine. Study-wide results and caveats: It was the authors' suggestion that each seasonal influenza vaccination recruits few new T cells.

MiXCR, run by TCRdb on the RT-PCR reads, gives a single entry per CDR3 protein. The data hold 700,000 to 800,000 distinct CDR3 sequences, with approximately 17% observed a single time. Note on this clonotype: Antigen specificity is unknown.

The length of the CDR3 is 12 residues. With 1 base removed from V and 8 bases from J, the gap between germline ends came to 7 bases. Germline CDR1 reads SGHAT; CDR2 reads FQNNGV. The sample consisted of PBMCs from blood, taken about 5 days after vaccination. This clonotype was sampled from a man in his fifties or sixties who received an inactivated influenza vaccine. This chain links TRBV11-2 with TRBJ2-3, with a possible D match to TRBD2 (6 bases). The CDR3 loop is CASSLGTTTQYF. The CDR3 nucleotides are TGTGCCAGCAGCTTAGGGACTACTACGCAGTATTTT.